The clone carrying this T cell receptor beta chain turned up a few times. Its antigen is unidentified. Time point here: blood 4 weeks post-SBRT, at nephrectomy. The sample's treatment: 15 Gy SBRT to primary tumor, nephrectomy 4 weeks later. Profiling relied on immunoSEQ multiplex PCR, and the TCRdb table lists in-frame clones only, not all of them. The sample lists approximately 170,000 clones; around 89% were seen once. The CDR3 has 14 residues. CDR1 is LGHNA and CDR2 is YNFKEQ in the germline V gene. The germline V and J ends were trimmed by 2 bases and 2 bases, with 7 bases remaining between them. The data derive from a study of radiation and T cells in renal cell carcinoma. Regarding the study as a whole: In blood, top tumor clones expanded by 2 weeks, shrinking by 4.

V gene TRBV4-2 combines with J gene TRBJ2-1; TRBD2 might be the D (5 bases). The clonotype was recovered from a woman between 45 and 60 years old with renal cell carcinoma. The sequencing used blood, collected from a patient whose treatment included radiotherapy and nephrectomy. DNA for the CDR3: TGTGCCAGCAGCCAATCCGGGACCTACAATGAGCAGTTCTTC. It is translated as CASSQSGTYNEQFF.